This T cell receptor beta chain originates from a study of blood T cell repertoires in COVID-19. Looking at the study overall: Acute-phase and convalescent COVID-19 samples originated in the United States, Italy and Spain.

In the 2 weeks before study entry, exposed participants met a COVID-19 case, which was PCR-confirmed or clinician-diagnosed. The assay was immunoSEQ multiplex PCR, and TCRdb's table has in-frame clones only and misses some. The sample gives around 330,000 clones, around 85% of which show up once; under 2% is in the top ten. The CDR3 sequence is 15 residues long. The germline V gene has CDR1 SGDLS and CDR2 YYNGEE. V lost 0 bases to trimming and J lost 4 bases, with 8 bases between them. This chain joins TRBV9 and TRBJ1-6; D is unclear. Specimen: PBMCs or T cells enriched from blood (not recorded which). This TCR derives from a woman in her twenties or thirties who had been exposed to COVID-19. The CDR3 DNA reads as TGTGCCAGCAGCGTAGGGACGGGGTATAATTCACCCCTCCACTTT. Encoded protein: CASSVGTGYNSPLHF.